These T cell receptor beta chains were read from a single sample in a study of blood T cell repertoires in COVID-19. Repertoires were generated with immunoSEQ multiplex PCR, while TCRdb's copy carries only in-frame clones and drops some. The repertoire has around 77,000 clones, less than 95% of them found once; the top ten carry about 5%. Sequencing was carried out using peripheral blood. The receptors originated from an older woman with active COVID-19. The CDR3 runs from the conserved cysteine through the conserved F or W. Fields, in order: V gene, D gene, clone size, J gene, CDR3 DNA, CDR3 protein. The D gene is left open where the match is weak. Where a row states a size, it is once, few, many or the class of an expanded clone; other rows omit it.

V gene: TRBV2; D gene: TRBD1; clone size: NA; J gene: TRBJ1-1; CDR3 DNA: TGTGCCAGCAGTGAACGATTGTGGACAGGGAGCGAAGCTTTCTTT; CDR3 protein: CASSERLWTGSEAFF
V gene: TRBV19; D gene: TRBD1; clone size: few; J gene: TRBJ2-2; CDR3 DNA: TGTGCCAGTAGTATAAGAGGACAGGGTTTCGCGAGCACCGGGGAGCTGTTTTTT; CDR3 protein: CASSIRGQGFASTGELFF
V gene: TRBV12-5; D gene: TRBD1; clone size: NA; J gene: TRBJ1-5; CDR3 DNA: TGTGCTAGCCGGGGACAGGGTGTGCATCAGCCCCAGCATTTT; CDR3 protein: CASRGQGVHQPQHF
V gene: TRBV30; D gene: TRBD2; clone size: NA; J gene: TRBJ2-3; CDR3 DNA: TGTGCCTGGCCACCGACTAGCTACACAGATACGCAGTATTTT; CDR3 protein: CAWPPTSYTDTQYF
V gene: TRBV7-2; D gene: TRBD2; clone size: NA; J gene: TRBJ2-1; CDR3 DNA: TGTGCCAGCAGCTTAGCTGGGGCTAGCGGGAGGGCCGCGAATGAGCAGTTCTTC; CDR3 protein: CASSLAGASGRAANEQFF
V gene: TRBV30; D gene: TRBD1; clone size: once; J gene: TRBJ1-4; CDR3 DNA: TGTGCCTGGAGCGCTGGGACAGACCTTAATGAAAAACTGTTTTTT; CDR3 protein: CAWSAGTDLNEKLFF
V gene: TRBV19; D gene: NA; clone size: NA; J gene: TRBJ1-6; CDR3 DNA: TGTGCCAGTAGTATAGACCTGAGCTCCTATAATTCACCCCTCCACTTT; CDR3 protein: CASSIDLSSYNSPLHF
V gene: TRBV5-1; D gene: TRBD1; clone size: NA; J gene: TRBJ2-5; CDR3 DNA: TGCGCCAGCAGCCATGACAGGGCCCAGTACTTC; CDR3 protein: CASSHDRAQYF
V gene: TRBV5-1; D gene: NA; clone size: NA; J gene: TRBJ2-2; CDR3 DNA: TGCGCCAGCAGCCCCTCGGTGTCAGAGGCCGGGGAGCTGTTTTTT; CDR3 protein: CASSPSVSEAGELFF
V gene: TRBV10-2; D gene: NA; clone size: NA; J gene: TRBJ1-4; CDR3 DNA: TGCGCCACCTCGAATGAAAAACTGTTTTTT; CDR3 protein: CATSNEKLFF
V gene: TRBV27; D gene: TRBD1; clone size: NA; J gene: TRBJ2-1; CDR3 DNA: TGTGCCAGCAGTTTAGATGGACAGGGGGCTTACAATGAGCAGTTCTTC; CDR3 protein: CASSLDGQGAYNEQFF
V gene: TRBV5-4; D gene: TRBD1; clone size: NA; J gene: TRBJ2-7; CDR3 DNA: TGTGCCAGCAGCTTGGATCCCAGGGGGCCGAGCGAGCAGTACTTC; CDR3 protein: CASSLDPRGPSEQYF
V gene: TRBV19; D gene: TRBD1; clone size: NA; J gene: TRBJ2-5; CDR3 DNA: TGTGCCAGTAGACCGACAGGGTCCGAGACCCAGTACTTC; CDR3 protein: CASRPTGSETQYF
V gene: TRBV7-2; D gene: NA; clone size: once; J gene: TRBJ1-1; CDR3 DNA: TGTGCCAGCAGCCTAGGCAGGAACACTGAAGCTTTCTTT; CDR3 protein: CASSLGRNTEAFF
V gene: TRBV5-1; D gene: TRBD1; clone size: NA; J gene: TRBJ1-1; CDR3 DNA: TGCGCCAGCAGCTTGGGACAGGGATATACTGAAGCTTTCTTT; CDR3 protein: CASSLGQGYTEAFF
V gene: TRBV12-3/TRBV12-4; D gene: TRBD1; clone size: NA; J gene: TRBJ2-3; CDR3 DNA: TGTGCCAGCAATTCCCAGGGGGAAGATACGCAGTATTTT; CDR3 protein: CASNSQGEDTQYF
V gene: TRBV5-4; D gene: NA; clone size: NA; J gene: TRBJ2-1; CDR3 DNA: TGTGCCAGCAGCTTGGAGGCGGGCGGGTACAATGAGCAGTTCTTC; CDR3 protein: CASSLEAGGYNEQFF
V gene: TRBV19; D gene: TRBD2; clone size: once; J gene: TRBJ2-4; CDR3 DNA: TGTGCCAGTAGTCGCCCCGGGACTAGCGGGGGGGGGAAAAACATTCAGTACTTC; CDR3 protein: CASSRPGTSGGGKNIQYF
V gene: TRBV27; D gene: NA; clone size: NA; J gene: TRBJ2-2; CDR3 DNA: TGTGCCAGCAGTTTATCTCGGGTGGTGACCGGGGAGCTGTTTTTT; CDR3 protein: CASSLSRVVTGELFF
V gene: TRBV21-1; D gene: NA; clone size: NA; J gene: TRBJ2-7; CDR3 DNA: TGTGCCAGCAGCAGAGGGTCCGGATCCGCCTACGAGCAGTACTTC; CDR3 protein: CASSRGSGSAYEQYF
V gene: TRBV18; D gene: TRBD2; clone size: few; J gene: TRBJ2-1; CDR3 DNA: TGTGCCAGCTCACCACCGGGACTACCAGGCGGGGATGAGCAGTTCTTC; CDR3 protein: CASSPPGLPGGDEQFF
V gene: TRBV27; D gene: NA; clone size: NA; J gene: TRBJ2-7; CDR3 DNA: TGTGCCAGCAGGGGGACTTCGAGCTCCTACGAGCAGTACTTC; CDR3 protein: CASRGTSSSYEQYF
V gene: TRBV28; D gene: NA; clone size: NA; J gene: TRBJ2-1; CDR3 DNA: TGTGCCAGCAGTTTAGGACAGCGCTCCTACAATGAGCAGTTCTTC; CDR3 protein: CASSLGQRSYNEQFF
V gene: TRBV24-1; D gene: TRBD2; clone size: NA; J gene: TRBJ2-5; CDR3 DNA: TGTGCCACCAGTGCGGCGGGAGGGCCGGAGACCCAGTACTTC; CDR3 protein: CATSAAGGPETQYF
V gene: TRBV11-2; D gene: TRBD2; clone size: NA; J gene: TRBJ2-1; CDR3 DNA: TGTGCCAGCAGCTCAGGACTAGCGGGAAGCTATGAGCAGTTCTTC; CDR3 protein: CASSSGLAGSYEQFF
V gene: TRBV19; D gene: TRBD2; clone size: once; J gene: TRBJ2-7; CDR3 DNA: TGTGCCACTAAACTAGCGGGAGCATCCTACGAGCAGTACTTC; CDR3 protein: CATKLAGASYEQYF
V gene: TRBV5-1; D gene: NA; clone size: NA; J gene: TRBJ2-3; CDR3 DNA: TGCGCCTCCTCGACTAGTTCGACGACAGATACGCAGTATTTT; CDR3 protein: CASSTSSTTDTQYF
V gene: TRBV5-4; D gene: TRBD1; clone size: once; J gene: TRBJ1-2; CDR3 DNA: TGTGCCAGCAGCTTGGACAGGGGGCAAGGCTATGGCTACACCTTC; CDR3 protein: CASSLDRGQGYGYTF
V gene: TRBV5-1; D gene: NA; clone size: NA; J gene: TRBJ2-1; CDR3 DNA: TGCGCCAGCAGCTCCCAGGTCGTGCGCAATGAGCAGTTCTTC; CDR3 protein: CASSSQVVRNEQFF
V gene: TRBV5-1; D gene: NA; clone size: once; J gene: TRBJ2-7; CDR3 DNA: TGCGCCAGCAGACCCCAGGAGGGACTCTCCTACGAGCAGTACTTC; CDR3 protein: CASRPQEGLSYEQYF
V gene: TRBV2; D gene: TRBD1; clone size: once; J gene: TRBJ1-2; CDR3 DNA: TGTGCCAGCAGTGACGCGGGACAGGGACTTTATGGCTACACCTTC; CDR3 protein: CASSDAGQGLYGYTF
V gene: TRBV15; D gene: TRBD1; clone size: NA; J gene: TRBJ1-1; CDR3 DNA: TGTGCCACCAGCAGGGCGCCTCACAGGGGGAGAACTGAAGCTTTCTTT; CDR3 protein: CATSRAPHRGRTEAFF
V gene: TRBV9; D gene: TRBD1; clone size: NA; J gene: TRBJ2-1; CDR3 DNA: TGTGCCAGCAGCGCTAGACAGGGGACCTACAATGAGCAGTTCTTC; CDR3 protein: CASSARQGTYNEQFF
V gene: TRBV24-1; D gene: NA; clone size: NA; J gene: TRBJ2-7; CDR3 DNA: TGTGCCACCAGCGATTCGCGGGACAGAAGTGGGCACGAGCAGTACTTC; CDR3 protein: CATSDSRDRSGHEQYF
V gene: TRBV19; D gene: TRBD2; clone size: once; J gene: TRBJ2-7; CDR3 DNA: TGTGCCAGTAGTAGAGCCGGGACTAGCGAGTACGAGCAGTACTTC; CDR3 protein: CASSRAGTSEYEQYF
V gene: TRBV4-1; D gene: TRBD1; clone size: NA; J gene: TRBJ2-1; CDR3 DNA: TGCGCCAGCAGCCTCCGGACAGGAAAGAATTACAATGAGCAGTTCTTC; CDR3 protein: CASSLRTGKNYNEQFF
V gene: TRBV7-2; D gene: TRBD1; clone size: NA; J gene: TRBJ1-4; CDR3 DNA: TGTGCCAGCAGCCCGCAACAGGGGGTGACGGAAAAACTGTTTTTT; CDR3 protein: CASSPQQGVTEKLFF
V gene: TRBV3-1/TRBV3-2; D gene: NA; clone size: NA; J gene: TRBJ2-1; CDR3 DNA: TGTGCCAGCAGCCAAGTCCGGGAGCAGTTCTTC; CDR3 protein: CASSQVREQFF
V gene: TRBV3-1/TRBV3-2; D gene: NA; clone size: NA; J gene: TRBJ2-5; CDR3 DNA: TGTGCCAGCAGCCGTAAGACAGGTGGGGTGGAGACCCAGTACTTC; CDR3 protein: CASSRKTGGVETQYF
V gene: TRBV15; D gene: NA; clone size: NA; J gene: TRBJ1-2; CDR3 DNA: TGTGCCACCGCCAACGGCAGGGTCAATTTTGGCTACACCTTC; CDR3 protein: CATANGRVNFGYTF
V gene: TRBV5-5; D gene: NA; clone size: NA; J gene: TRBJ2-7; CDR3 DNA: TGTGCCAGCAGCGCCGTACAGGGCCCCTACGAGCAGTACTTC; CDR3 protein: CASSAVQGPYEQYF
V gene: TRBV5-1; D gene: TRBD1; clone size: NA; J gene: TRBJ2-2; CDR3 DNA: TGCGCCAGCAGCAATACGGACAGGGATAGAAACGGGGAGCTGTTTTTT; CDR3 protein: CASSNTDRDRNGELFF
V gene: TRBV6-1; D gene: NA; clone size: NA; J gene: TRBJ1-1; CDR3 DNA: TGTGCCAGCAGTGAACAGGGTACCGAAGCTTTCTTT; CDR3 protein: CASSEQGTEAFF
V gene: TRBV10-2; D gene: NA; clone size: NA; J gene: TRBJ2-7; CDR3 DNA: TGCGCCAGCATTTCCGCGAGCCACGAGCAGTACTTC; CDR3 protein: CASISASHEQYF
V gene: TRBV11-2; D gene: NA; clone size: NA; J gene: TRBJ2-3; CDR3 DNA: TGTGCCAGCAGTCGGGACTTCACAGATACGCAGTATTTT; CDR3 protein: CASSRDFTDTQYF
V gene: TRBV30; D gene: TRBD2; clone size: NA; J gene: TRBJ2-7; CDR3 DNA: TGTGCCTGGAGTCTCCGCGGGGGGGTAGACGAGCAGTACTTC; CDR3 protein: CAWSLRGGVDEQYF
V gene: TRBV28; D gene: NA; clone size: NA; J gene: TRBJ1-2; CDR3 DNA: TGTGCCAGCAGTTCCCCAGCGCTAGGAAACTATGGCTACACCTTC; CDR3 protein: CASSSPALGNYGYTF
V gene: TRBV15; D gene: TRBD1; clone size: NA; J gene: TRBJ2-6; CDR3 DNA: TGTGCCACCAGCCGGGACAGGGTTGTTGGGGCCAACGTCCTGACTTTC; CDR3 protein: CATSRDRVVGANVLTF
V gene: TRBV7-9; D gene: NA; clone size: NA; J gene: TRBJ1-2; CDR3 DNA: TGTGCCAGCAGCCCGCGAAAGGGAGCAAACTATGGCTACACCTTC; CDR3 protein: CASSPRKGANYGYTF
V gene: TRBV7-9; D gene: NA; clone size: NA; J gene: TRBJ1-4; CDR3 DNA: TGTGCCAGCAGCCTAGACAGTGGCGGGTGGGATGAAAAACTGTTTTTT; CDR3 protein: CASSLDSGGWDEKLFF
V gene: TRBV15; D gene: NA; clone size: NA; J gene: TRBJ2-1; CDR3 DNA: TGTGCCACCAGCAGAGAAGGAGGAGGAGGGGGCCGGTCCAATGAGCAGTTCTTC; CDR3 protein: CATSREGGGGGRSNEQFF
V gene: TRBV28; D gene: NA; clone size: NA; J gene: TRBJ1-5; CDR3 DNA: TGTGCCAGCACTCAGGACGGGGTCGGTCAGCCCCAGCATTTT; CDR3 protein: CASTQDGVGQPQHF